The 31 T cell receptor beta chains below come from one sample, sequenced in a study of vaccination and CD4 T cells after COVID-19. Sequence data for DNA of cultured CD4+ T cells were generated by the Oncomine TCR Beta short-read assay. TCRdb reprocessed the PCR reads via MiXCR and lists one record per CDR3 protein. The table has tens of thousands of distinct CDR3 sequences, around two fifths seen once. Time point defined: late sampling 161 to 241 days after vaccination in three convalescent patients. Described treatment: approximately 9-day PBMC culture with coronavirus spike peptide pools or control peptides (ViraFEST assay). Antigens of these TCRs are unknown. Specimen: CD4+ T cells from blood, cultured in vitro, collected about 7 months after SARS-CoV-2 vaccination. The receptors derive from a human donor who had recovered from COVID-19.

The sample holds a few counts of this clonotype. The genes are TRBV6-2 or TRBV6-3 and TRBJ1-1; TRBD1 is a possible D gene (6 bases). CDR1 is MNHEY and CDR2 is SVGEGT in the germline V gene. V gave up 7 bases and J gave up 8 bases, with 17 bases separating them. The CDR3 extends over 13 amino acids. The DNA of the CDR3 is TGTGCCAGCACCACAAACAGGGAGGGCGAAGCTTTCTTT. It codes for CASTTNREGEAFF.

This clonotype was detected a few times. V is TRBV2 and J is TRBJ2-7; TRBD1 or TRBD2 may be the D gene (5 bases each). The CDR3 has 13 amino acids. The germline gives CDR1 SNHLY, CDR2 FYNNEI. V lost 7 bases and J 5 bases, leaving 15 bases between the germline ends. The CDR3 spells CASKGDGNDEQYF. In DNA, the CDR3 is TGTGCCAGCAAAGGGGACGGGAACGACGAGCAGTACTTC.

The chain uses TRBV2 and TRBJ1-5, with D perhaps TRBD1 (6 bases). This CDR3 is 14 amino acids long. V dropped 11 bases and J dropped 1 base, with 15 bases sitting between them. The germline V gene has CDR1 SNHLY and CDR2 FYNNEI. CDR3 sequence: CAGGGEASNQPQHF. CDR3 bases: TGTGCCGGGGGGGGCGAAGCGAGCAATCAGCCCCAGCATTTT.

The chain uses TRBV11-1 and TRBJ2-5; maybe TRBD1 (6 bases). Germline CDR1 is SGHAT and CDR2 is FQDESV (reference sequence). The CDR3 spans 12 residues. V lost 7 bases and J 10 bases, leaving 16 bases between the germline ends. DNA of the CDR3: TGTGCCAGCACCTCAGGGGAAGTGATCCAGTACTTC. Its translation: CASTSGEVIQYF.

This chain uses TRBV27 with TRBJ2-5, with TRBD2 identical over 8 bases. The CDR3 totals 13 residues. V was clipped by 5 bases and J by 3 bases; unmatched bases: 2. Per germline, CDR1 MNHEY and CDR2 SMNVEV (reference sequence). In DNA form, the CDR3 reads TGTGCCAGCAGTGCACTAGCGGAAGAGACCCAGTACTTC. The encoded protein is CASSALAEETQYF.

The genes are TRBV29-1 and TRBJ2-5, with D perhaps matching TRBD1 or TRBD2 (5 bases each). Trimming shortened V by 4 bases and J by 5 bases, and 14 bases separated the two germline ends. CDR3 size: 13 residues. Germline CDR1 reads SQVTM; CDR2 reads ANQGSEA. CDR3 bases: TGCAGCGTTGGAGGGGCAGGGACGGAGACCCAGTACTTC. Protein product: CSVGGAGTETQYF.

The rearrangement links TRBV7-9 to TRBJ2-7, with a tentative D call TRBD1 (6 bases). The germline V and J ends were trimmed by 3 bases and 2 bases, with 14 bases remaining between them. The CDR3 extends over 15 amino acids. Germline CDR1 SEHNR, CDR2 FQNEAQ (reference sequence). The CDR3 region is CASSFAGQRPYEQYF. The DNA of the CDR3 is TGTGCCAGCAGCTTCGCCGGACAGAGACCCTACGAGCAGTACTTC. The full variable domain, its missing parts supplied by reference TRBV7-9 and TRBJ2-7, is DTGVSQNPRHKITKRGQNVTFRCDPISEHNRLYWYRQTLGQGPEFLTYFQNEAQLEKSRLLSDRFSAERPKGSFSTLEIQRTEQGDSAMYLCASSFAGQRPYEQYFGPGTRLTVT.

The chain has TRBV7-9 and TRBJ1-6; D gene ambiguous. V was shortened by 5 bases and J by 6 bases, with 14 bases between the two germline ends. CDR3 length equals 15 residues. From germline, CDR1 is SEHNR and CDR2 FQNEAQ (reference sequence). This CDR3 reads CASSPPRAGNSPLHF. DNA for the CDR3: TGTGCCAGCAGCCCCCCTCGGGCGGGTAATTCACCCCTCCACTTT.

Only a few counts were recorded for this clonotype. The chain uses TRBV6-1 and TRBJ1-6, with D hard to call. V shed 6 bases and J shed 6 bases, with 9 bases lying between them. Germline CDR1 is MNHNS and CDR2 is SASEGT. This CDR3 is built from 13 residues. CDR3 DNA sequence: TGTGCCAGCAGACGGGTGGGTAATTCACCCCTCCACTTT. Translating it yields CASRRVGNSPLHF.

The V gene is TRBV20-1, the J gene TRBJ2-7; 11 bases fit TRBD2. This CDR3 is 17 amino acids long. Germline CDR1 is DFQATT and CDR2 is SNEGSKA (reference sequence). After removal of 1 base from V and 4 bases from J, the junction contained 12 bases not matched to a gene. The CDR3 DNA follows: TGCAGTGCTAGAGGAGCGATTAGCGGGAGGGGTCGGTACGAGCAGTACTTC. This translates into CSARGAISGRGRYEQYF.

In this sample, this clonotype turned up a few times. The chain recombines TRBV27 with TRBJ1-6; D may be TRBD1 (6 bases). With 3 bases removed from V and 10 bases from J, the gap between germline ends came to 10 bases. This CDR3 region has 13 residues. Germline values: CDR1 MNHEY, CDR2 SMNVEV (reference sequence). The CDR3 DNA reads TGTGCCAGCAGTTTCGACAGGAGCTCACCCCTCCACTTT. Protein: CASSFDRSSPLHF.

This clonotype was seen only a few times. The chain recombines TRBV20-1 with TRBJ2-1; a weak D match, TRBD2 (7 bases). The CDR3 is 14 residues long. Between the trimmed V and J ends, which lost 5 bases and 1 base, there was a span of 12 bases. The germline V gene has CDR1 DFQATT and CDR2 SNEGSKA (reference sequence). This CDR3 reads CSAEGGKSYNEQFF. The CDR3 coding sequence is TGCAGTGCTGAGGGGGGGAAGTCCTACAATGAGCAGTTCTTC.

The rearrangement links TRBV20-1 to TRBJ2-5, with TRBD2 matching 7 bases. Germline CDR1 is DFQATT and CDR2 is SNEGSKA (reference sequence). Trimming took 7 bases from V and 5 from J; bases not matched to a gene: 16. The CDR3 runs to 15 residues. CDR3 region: CSVPFRGGRDETQYF. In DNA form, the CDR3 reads TGCAGTGTCCCCTTTCGGGGCGGGAGAGACGAGACCCAGTACTTC.

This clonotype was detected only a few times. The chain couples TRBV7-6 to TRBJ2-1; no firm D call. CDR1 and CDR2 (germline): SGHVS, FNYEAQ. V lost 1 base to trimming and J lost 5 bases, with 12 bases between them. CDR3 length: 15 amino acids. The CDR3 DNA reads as TGTGCCAGCAGCTTAGGGGTTGGCCGTAACAATGAGCAGTTCTTC. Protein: CASSLGVGRNNEQFF.

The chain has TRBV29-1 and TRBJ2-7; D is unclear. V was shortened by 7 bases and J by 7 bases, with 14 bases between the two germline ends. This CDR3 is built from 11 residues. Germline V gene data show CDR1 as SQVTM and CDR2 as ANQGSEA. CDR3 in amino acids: CSAWVGFEQYF. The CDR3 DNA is TGCAGCGCCTGGGTAGGATTTGAGCAGTACTTC.

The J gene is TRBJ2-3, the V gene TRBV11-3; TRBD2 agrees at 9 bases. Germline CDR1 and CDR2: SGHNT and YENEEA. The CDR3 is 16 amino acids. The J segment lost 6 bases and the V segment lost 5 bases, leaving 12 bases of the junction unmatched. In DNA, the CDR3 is TGTGCCAGCAGCCTAGGGCGGCGGGAGGGCCTGGATACGCAGTATTTT. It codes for CASSLGRREGLDTQYF.

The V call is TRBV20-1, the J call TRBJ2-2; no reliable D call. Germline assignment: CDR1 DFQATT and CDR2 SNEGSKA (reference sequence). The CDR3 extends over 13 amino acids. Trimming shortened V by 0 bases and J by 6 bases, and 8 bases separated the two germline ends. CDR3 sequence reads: CSARDLRSGELFF. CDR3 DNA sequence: TGCAGTGCTAGAGATCTCAGGTCCGGGGAGCTGTTTTTT.

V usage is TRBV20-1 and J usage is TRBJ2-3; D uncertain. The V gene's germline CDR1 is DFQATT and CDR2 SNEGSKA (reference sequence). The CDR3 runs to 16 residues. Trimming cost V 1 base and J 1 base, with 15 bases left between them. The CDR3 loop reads CSARGDPHHRTDTQYF. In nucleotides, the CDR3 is TGCAGTGCTAGAGGCGACCCTCACCACCGCACAGATACGCAGTATTTT.

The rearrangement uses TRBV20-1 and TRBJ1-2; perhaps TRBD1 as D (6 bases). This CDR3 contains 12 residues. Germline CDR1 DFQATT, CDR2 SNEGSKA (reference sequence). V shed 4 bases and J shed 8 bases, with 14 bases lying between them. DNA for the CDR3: TGCAGTGCTACCCAGGCAGGGGAAGGCTACACCTTC. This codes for CSATQAGEGYTF.

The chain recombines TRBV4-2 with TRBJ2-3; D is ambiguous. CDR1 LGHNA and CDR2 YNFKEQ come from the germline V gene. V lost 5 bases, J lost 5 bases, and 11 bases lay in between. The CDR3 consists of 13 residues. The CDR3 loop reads CASSARMGDTQYF. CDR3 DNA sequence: TGTGCCAGCAGCGCTAGGATGGGAGATACGCAGTATTTT.

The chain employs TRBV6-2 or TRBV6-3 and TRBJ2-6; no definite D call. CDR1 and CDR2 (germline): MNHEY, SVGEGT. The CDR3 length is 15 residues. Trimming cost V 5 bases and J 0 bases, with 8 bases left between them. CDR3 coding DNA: TGTGCCAGCAGTGAGCCCCACTCTGGGGCCAACGTCCTGACTTTC. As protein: CASSEPHSGANVLTF.

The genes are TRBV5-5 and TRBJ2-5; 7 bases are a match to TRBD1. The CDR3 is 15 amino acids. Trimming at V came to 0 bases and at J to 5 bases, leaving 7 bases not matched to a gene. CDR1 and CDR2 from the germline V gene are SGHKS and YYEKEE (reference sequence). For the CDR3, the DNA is TGTGCCAGCAGCTTGGTGTCAGGGGGAGATGAGACCCAGTACTTC. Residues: CASSLVSGGDETQYF.

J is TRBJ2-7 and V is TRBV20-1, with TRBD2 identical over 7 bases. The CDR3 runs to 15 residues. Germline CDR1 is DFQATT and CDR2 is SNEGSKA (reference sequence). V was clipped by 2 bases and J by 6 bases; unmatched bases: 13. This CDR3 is CSARFAAGVLGEQYF. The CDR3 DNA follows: TGCAGTGCTAGATTCGCTGCGGGAGTCCTCGGCGAGCAGTACTTC.

CDR3 bases: TGCAGTGCTAAGACTTCTCCCGATTACAATGAGCAGTTCTTC. Amino acids: CSAKTSPDYNEQFF. V is TRBV20-1 and J is TRBJ2-1; D is unresolved. Trimming stripped 4 bases from V and 4 bases from J, with 14 bases between. CDR3 length equals 14 residues. CDR1 and CDR2 from the germline V gene are DFQATT and SNEGSKA (reference sequence).

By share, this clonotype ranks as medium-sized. CDR3 in DNA: TGCAGTGCTAGGCGGCCGGGACAGGGCACAGATACGCAGTATTTT. It codes for CSARRPGQGTDTQYF. The J gene is TRBJ2-3, the V gene TRBV20-1; the match to TRBD1 covers 8 bases. The V and J ends lost 3 bases and 1 base, in that order; junction bases with no gene match: 6. This CDR3 spans 15 amino acids. Germline V gives CDR1 DFQATT, CDR2 SNEGSKA (reference sequence).

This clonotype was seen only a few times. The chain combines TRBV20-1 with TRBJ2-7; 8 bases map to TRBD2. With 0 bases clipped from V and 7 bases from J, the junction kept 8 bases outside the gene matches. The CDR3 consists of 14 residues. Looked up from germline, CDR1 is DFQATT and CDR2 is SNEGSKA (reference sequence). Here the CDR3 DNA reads TGCAGTGCTAGAGATACAGCGGGAGTGTATGAGCAGTACTTC. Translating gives CSARDTAGVYEQYF.

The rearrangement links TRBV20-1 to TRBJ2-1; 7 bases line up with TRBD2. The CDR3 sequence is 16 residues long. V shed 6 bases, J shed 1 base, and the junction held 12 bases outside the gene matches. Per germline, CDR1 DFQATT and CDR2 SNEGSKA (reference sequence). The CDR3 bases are TGCAGTGCCACAGAGGTAGCGGGTGGATCCTACAATGAGCAGTTCTTC. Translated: CSATEVAGGSYNEQFF.

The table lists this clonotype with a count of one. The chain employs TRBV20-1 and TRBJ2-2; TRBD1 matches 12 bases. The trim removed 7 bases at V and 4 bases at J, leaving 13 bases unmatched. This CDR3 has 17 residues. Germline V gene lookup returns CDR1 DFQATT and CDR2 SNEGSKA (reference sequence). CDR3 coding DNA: TGCAGTGTTCCGGGACAGGGGGCTCCAGCGGCCACCGGGGAGCTGTTTTTT. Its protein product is CSVPGQGAPAATGELFF.

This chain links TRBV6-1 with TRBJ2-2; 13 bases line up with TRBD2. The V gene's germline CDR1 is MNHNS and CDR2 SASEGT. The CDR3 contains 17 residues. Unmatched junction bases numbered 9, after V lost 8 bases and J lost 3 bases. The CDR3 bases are TGTGCCAGCGGGGGACTAGCGGGATCCCATGACACCGGGGAGCTGTTTTTT. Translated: CASGGLAGSHDTGELFF.

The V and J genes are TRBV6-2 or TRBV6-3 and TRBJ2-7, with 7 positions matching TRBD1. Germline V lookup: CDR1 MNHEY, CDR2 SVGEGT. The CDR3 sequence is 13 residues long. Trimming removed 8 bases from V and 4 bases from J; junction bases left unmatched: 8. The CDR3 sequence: CASGRDRLYEQYF. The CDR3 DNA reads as TGTGCCAGCGGCCGGGACAGACTTTACGAGCAGTACTTC.

The CDR3 region is CAIGGPGSDGELFF. CDR3 sequence (DNA): TGTGCCATCGGGGGCCCCGGGAGTGACGGGGAGCTGTTTTTT. The V and J genes are TRBV10-3 and TRBJ2-2, with D perhaps being TRBD1 or TRBD2 (6 bases each). The CDR3 is made up of 14 amino acids. Germline lookup yields CDR1 ENHRY and CDR2 SYGVKD. Trimming left V 8 bases short and J 7 bases short, with 17 bases between.